This TCR beta chain emerged from a study of T cell responses to AZD1222 COVID-19 vaccine. Study information: Second-dose timings of about 4 or about 12 weeks were pooled.

General study points: Donors were mostly white British, more females; clonal diversity possibly underestimated. Epitopes outside B.1.351 and B.1.1.7 mutated regions reportedly drew nearly half of spike TCRs. Spike-specific TCR breadth and depth were elevated following two AZD1222 doses.

Data came from immunoSEQ multiplex PCR; TCRdb stores just in-frame clones and leaves some out. The data hold roughly 110,000 clones, with more than 70% observed a single time. Deletions cut 4 bases from V and 1 base from J, with 13 bases between. The germline V gene has CDR1 SGHNT and CDR2 YYREEE (reference sequence). The CDR3 is made up of 15 amino acids. As to this clone: Its target is unknown.

The chain uses TRBV5-4 and TRBJ2-3, with D possibly being TRBD2 (6 bases). This sequence was found in an adult in good health. This material consisted of peripheral blood, taken on day 0 of AZD1222 vaccination. The CDR3 region is CASSIGGGRTDTQYF. CDR3 nucleotide sequence: TGTGCCAGCAGCATCGGAGGAGGGCGCACAGATACGCAGTATTTT.